This entry is about one T cell receptor beta chain. Its antigen is still unknown. Trimming took off 1 base at V and 1 base at J, with 11 bases between the two ends. The CDR3 loop spans 16 amino acids. Germline CDR1 reads SGHTA; CDR2 reads FQGNSA. The method was immunoSEQ multiplex PCR; TCRdb's version includes in-frame clones alone and lacks a portion of them. The profile covers under 65,000 clones, with 75% to 80% appearing a single time and roughly 2.4% taken by the ten largest. Receiving focal radiation plus CTLA-4 blockade with ipilimumab were patients who had chemo-refractory metastatic non-small-cell lung cancer. This sample stems from a study of radiotherapy plus CTLA-4 blockade in lung cancer. Overall study: In around 17% of patients, objective responses were seen; 31% had disease control. Study-wide results and limits: The study found tumor-derived TCR clones expanded in blood after radiotherapy plus ipilimumab. The best predictor of response was reported to be early blood T cell clone dynamics, with interferon-beta.

This receptor was obtained from a human donor with non-small cell lung cancer whose response to radiotherapy plus ipilimumab could not be evaluated. This sequence joins TRBV7-2 and TRBJ2-1, with a tentative D call TRBD2 (6 bases). The material was peripheral blood, obtained from a patient treated with radiotherapy plus ipilimumab. The CDR3 sequence is CASSLVGGRSYNEQFF. In DNA, the CDR3 is TGTGCCAGCAGCTTAGTGGGGGGAAGGTCCTACAATGAGCAGTTCTTC. Full variable domain (outside the CDR3, taken from reference TRBV7-2 and TRBJ2-1): GAGVSQSPSNKVTEKGKDVELRCDPISGHTALYWYRQSLGQGLEFLIYFQGNSAPDKSGLPSDRFSAERTGGSVSTLTIQRTQQEDSAVYLCASSLVGGRSYNEQFFGPGTRLTVL.